A single TCR beta chain is shown here with its context. What it binds is unknown. The sample originates from a study of T cell repertoires in cytomegalovirus infection. Study-wide context: Indicated by public TCR beta signatures were CMV infection and matching HLA type. General study results and limits: Identification of carriers of CMV plus the relevant HLA was performed using cumulative public TCR beta family frequency. Dominant in the ex vivo response were TCR beta clonotypes restricted by HLA-C and specific for CMV.

CDR1 is MNHEY and CDR2 is SMNVEV in the germline V gene (reference sequence). CDR3 size: 14 residues. The V end lost 8 bases, the J end lost 2 bases, and 13 bases lay between the germline ends. TCRdb recomputed calls from the reads with MiXCR, one row per CDR3 protein. Among hundreds of thousands of distinct CDR3 sequences listed, roughly 20% were seen once. The sequenced sample consisted of CD8+ T cells from PBMCs. The rearrangement joins TRBV27 to TRBJ1-5; perhaps TRBD1 as D (5 bases). The sequence came from a human donor in good health (CMV status not recorded). Some clones in this sample may be carry-over from other donors' samples. The CDR3 protein is CASGTWMGNQPQHF. The CDR3 nucleotides are TGTGCCAGCGGGACCTGGATGGGCAATCAGCCCCAGCATTTT.